The clone carrying this T cell receptor (beta chain) was counted ten times or more. Its antigen is not known. The authors made TCR cDNA by 5'RACE template switching, adding a universal primer site and UMIs. TCRdb re-analysed the 5' RACE reads in MiXCR, keeping a single row per CDR3 protein. The sample carries fewer than 100,000 distinct CDR3 sequences, around 5.8% recorded once. This record comes from a study of T cells after yellow fever vaccination. At the level of the study: Each low-cell-number fraction was prepared by means of SMART-Seq v4 Ultra Low Input.

General study findings and limits: Only a minor proportion of clonotypes was detected across both CD4 and CD8 compartments.

The TCR originated in a young man who received the YFV17D yellow fever vaccine. The specimen was CD8+ T cells sorted from PBMCs, collected 10 days after the yellow fever booster vaccination.

The CDR3 region is CASSSRGSYEQYF. CDR3 in DNA: TGTGCCAGCAGCTCAAGGGGCTCCTACGAGCAGTACTTC. V usage is TRBV7-9 and J usage is TRBJ2-7, with TRBD1 as a possible D gene (5 bases). There are 13 residues in the CDR3. The V and J ends lost 4 bases and 0 bases respectively, with 7 bases between them. Germline V gives CDR1 SEHNR, CDR2 FQNEAQ (reference sequence).